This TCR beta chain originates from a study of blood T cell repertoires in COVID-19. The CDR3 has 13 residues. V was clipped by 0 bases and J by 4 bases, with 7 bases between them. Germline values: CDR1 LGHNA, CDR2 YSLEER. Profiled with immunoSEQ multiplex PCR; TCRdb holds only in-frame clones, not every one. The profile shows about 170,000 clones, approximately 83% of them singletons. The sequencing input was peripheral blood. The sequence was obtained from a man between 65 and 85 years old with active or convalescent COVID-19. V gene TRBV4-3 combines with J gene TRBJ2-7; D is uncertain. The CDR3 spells CASSQDVYYEQYF. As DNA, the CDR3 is TGCGCCAGCAGCCAAGATGTCTATTACGAGCAGTACTTC.